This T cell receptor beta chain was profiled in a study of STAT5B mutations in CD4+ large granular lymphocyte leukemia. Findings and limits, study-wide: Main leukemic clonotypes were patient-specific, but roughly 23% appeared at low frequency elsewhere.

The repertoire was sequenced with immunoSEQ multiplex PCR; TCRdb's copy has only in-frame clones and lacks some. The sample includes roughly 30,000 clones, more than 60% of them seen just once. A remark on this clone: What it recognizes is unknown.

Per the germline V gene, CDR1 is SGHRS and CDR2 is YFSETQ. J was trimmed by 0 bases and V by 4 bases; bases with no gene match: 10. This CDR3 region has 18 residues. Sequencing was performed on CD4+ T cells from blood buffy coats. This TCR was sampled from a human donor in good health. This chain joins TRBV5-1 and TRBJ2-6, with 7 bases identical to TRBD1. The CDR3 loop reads CASSTSGQFSSGANVLTF. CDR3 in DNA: TGCGCCAGCAGCACATCGGGACAGTTCTCCTCTGGGGCCAACGTCCTGACTTTC.